Listed here are 8 T cell receptor beta chains from one sample, sequenced in a study of T cells in Graves' hyperthyroidism and ophthalmopathy. Amplified regions were TCR beta CDR3 sequences from RNA transcripts. The TCR CDR3 was amplified in a first-round RT-PCR using the HTBI primer set. One entry per CDR3 protein, called by TCRdb with MiXCR from the multiplex PCR reads. The table includes about 96,000 distinct CDR3 sequences, around 52% detected once. What was sequenced was blood. These receptors were collected from a woman in her thirties or forties with Graves' hyperthyroidism.

V is TRBV14 and J is TRBJ2-7, with 8 bases identical to TRBD1. Germline assignment: CDR1 SGHDN and CDR2 FVKESK. This CDR3 contains 17 residues. The V gene end was trimmed by 4 bases and the J gene end by 2 bases; junction bases not matched to a gene: 13. CDR3 sequence: CASSPTGTGPPTYEQYF. The CDR3 DNA reads TGTGCCAGCAGCCCTACCGGGACAGGCCCCCCGACCTACGAGCAGTACTTC.

The rearrangement uses TRBV7-9 and TRBJ1-1; 10 bases map to TRBD1. The CDR3 has 12 residues. With V trimmed by 1 base and J by 12 bases, 2 bases remained unmatched. Germline V lookup: CDR1 SEHNR, CDR2 FQNEAQ (reference sequence). The CDR3 coding sequence is TGTGCCAGCAGCTTAGGGGACAGGGGTCCTTTCTTT. Translated, it gives CASSLGDRGPFF.

This clonotype was counted once. The junction departs from the called germline gene at one end, perhaps through a read error. The chain employs TRBV7-9 and TRBJ2-6, with 8 bases identical to TRBD1. The CDR3 extends over 13 amino acids. Germline V CDR1 and CDR2: SEHNR, FQNEAQ (reference sequence). Written as DNA, the CDR3 is TGTGCCAGCAGCTTAGGGCAGGGGGCGGGTGAAGCTTTC. This translates into CASSLGQGAGEAF.

This clonotype occurred many times. The gene calls are TRBV20-1 and TRBJ2-7; 7 nucleotides line up with TRBD1. The CDR3 contains 13 residues. Trimming at V came to 1 base and at J to 6 bases, leaving 6 bases not matched to a gene. Germline loops: CDR1 DFQATT, CDR2 SNEGSKA (reference sequence). In DNA form, the CDR3 reads TGCAGTGCTAGAGTCAATACAGGGGCCGAGCAGTACTTC. Protein product: CSARVNTGAEQYF.

Regarding this clonotype: This may be a read error, as it is one base from a much larger clone. The chain is built from TRBV6-1 and TRBJ1-1, with TRBD1 as a possible D gene (6 bases). V dropped 8 bases and J dropped 4 bases, with 14 bases sitting between them. Germline V gives CDR1 MNHNS, CDR2 SASEGT. The CDR3 loop spans 13 amino acids. The DNA of the CDR3 is TGTGCCAGCGCGCTCCAGGGGAGCACTGAAGCTTTCTTT. It translates to CASALQGSTEAFF.

This clonotype was counted ten times or more. The V gene is TRBV10-3, the J gene TRBJ1-1; a weak D match, TRBD1 (5 bases). The CDR3 sequence is 18 residues long. Between the trimmed V and J ends, which lost 5 bases and 3 bases, there was a span of 25 bases. CDR1 and CDR2 from the germline V gene are ENHRY and SYGVKD. CDR3 in DNA: TGTGCCATCAGTACGACCGGGGCCTGGAGAAGCGATGACACTGAAGCTTTCTTT. Protein product: CAISTTGAWRSDDTEAFF.

The V gene is TRBV6-1, the J gene TRBJ2-2, with D maybe TRBD1 (6 bases). The CDR3 sequence is 16 residues long. Germline values: CDR1 MNHNS, CDR2 SASEGT. V was clipped by 5 bases and J by 4 bases, with 17 bases between them. The CDR3 DNA reads as TGTGCCAGCAGTCCGACACCAGGGGTAATCACCGGGGAGCTGTTTTTT. This translates into CASSPTPGVITGELFF.

This clonotype has a single count. The chain employs TRBV7-2 and TRBJ1-6; D not resolved. Germline lookup yields CDR1 SGHTA and CDR2 FQGNSA. The CDR3 length is 13 residues. V was clipped by 4 bases and J by 8 bases, with 9 bases between them. The CDR3 region has the DNA TGTGCCAGCAGCTCAGCGACGGATTCACCCCTCCACTTT. Amino acids: CASSSATDSPLHF.